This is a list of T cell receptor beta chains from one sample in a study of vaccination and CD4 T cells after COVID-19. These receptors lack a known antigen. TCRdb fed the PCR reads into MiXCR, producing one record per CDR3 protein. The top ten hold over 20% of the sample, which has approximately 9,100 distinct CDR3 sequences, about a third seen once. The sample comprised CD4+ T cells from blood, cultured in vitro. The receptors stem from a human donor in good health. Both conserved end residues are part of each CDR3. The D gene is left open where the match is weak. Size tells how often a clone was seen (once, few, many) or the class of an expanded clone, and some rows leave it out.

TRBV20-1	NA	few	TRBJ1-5	CSASRGGRQPQHF	TGCAGTGCTAGTAGAGGAGGGCGCCAGCCCCAGCATTTT
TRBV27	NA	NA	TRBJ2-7	CASRDPGRSYEQYF	TGTGCCAGCAGGGACCCCGGGCGGTCCTACGAGCAGTACTTC
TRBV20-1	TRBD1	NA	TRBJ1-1	CSARGVGTGDRVGSSTEAFF	TGCAGTGCTAGAGGGGTGGGGACAGGGGATCGAGTAGGTTCAAGCACTGAAGCTTTCTTT
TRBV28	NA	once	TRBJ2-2	CASSLWVGATGELFF	TGTGCCAGCAGTTTATGGGTTGGGGCGACGGGGGAGCTGTTTTTT
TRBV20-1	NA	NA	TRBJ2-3	CSSPASGHRASDTQYF	TGCAGCTCCCCGGCGTCGGGTCACAGGGCCTCAGATACGCAGTATTTT
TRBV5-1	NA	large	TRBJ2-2	CASSFDARANTGELFF	TGCGCCAGCAGCTTTGACGCCCGGGCCAACACCGGGGAGCTGTTTTTT
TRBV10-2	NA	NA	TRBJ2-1	CASMLGTNNNEQFF	TGCGCCAGCATGCTGGGGACCAACAACAATGAGCAGTTCTTC
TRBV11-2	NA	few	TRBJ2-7	CASSLGQYDYEQYF	TGTGCCAGCAGCTTAGGACAGTACGACTACGAGCAGTACTTC
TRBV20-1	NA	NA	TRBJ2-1	CSARDLTRGPAEQFF	TGCAGTGCTAGAGACCTGACTAGGGGGCCGGCTGAGCAGTTCTTC
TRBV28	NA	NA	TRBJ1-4	CASSPASGAEKLFF	TGTGCCAGCAGCCCAGCCTCAGGGGCTGAAAAACTGTTTTTT
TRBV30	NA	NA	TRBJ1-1	CAWSRSGTEAFF	TGTGCCTGGAGTAGATCAGGAACTGAAGCTTTCTTT
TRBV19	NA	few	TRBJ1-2	CASSTLHGYTF	TGTGCCAGTAGTACCCTCCACGGCTACACCTTC
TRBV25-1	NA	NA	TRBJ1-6	CASSEFEGSPLHF	TGTGCCAGCAGTGAATTCGAAGGATCACCCCTCCACTTT
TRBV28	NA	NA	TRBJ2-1	CASSFDEQFF	TGTGCCAGCAGTTTCGATGAGCAGTTCTTC
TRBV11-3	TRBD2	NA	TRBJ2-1	CASSLAGTSDIEQFF	TGTGCCAGCAGCTTAGCAGGGACTAGCGATATAGAGCAGTTCTTC
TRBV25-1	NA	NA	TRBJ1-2	CASSELRGDYGYTF	TGTGCCAGCAGTGAATTGAGGGGAGACTATGGCTACACCTTC
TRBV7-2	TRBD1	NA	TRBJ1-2	CASSLVRQGAETF	TGTGCCAGCAGCTTAGTCAGACAGGGGGCTGAGACCTTC
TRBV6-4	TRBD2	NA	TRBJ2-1	CASSAHPGTSGNEQFF	TGTGCCAGCAGTGCCCACCCCGGGACTAGCGGGAATGAGCAGTTCTTC
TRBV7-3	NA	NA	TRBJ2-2	CASSLYQGTGELFF	TGTGCCAGCAGCTTATACCAGGGAACCGGGGAGCTGTTTTTT
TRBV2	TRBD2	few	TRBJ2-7	CASSRDYSYEQYF	TGTGCCAGCAGCCGGGACTACTCCTACGAGCAGTACTTC
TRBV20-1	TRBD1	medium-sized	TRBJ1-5	CSARVRGHPSNQPQHF	TGCAGTGCTAGAGTGAGGGGGCACCCTAGCAATCAGCCCCAGCATTTT
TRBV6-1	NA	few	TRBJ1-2	CASSEKGQGRINYGYTF	TGTGCCAGCAGTGAAAAGGGGCAGGGACGGATTAACTATGGCTACACCTTC
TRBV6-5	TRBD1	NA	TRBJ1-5	CASSYPQGLGNQPQHF	TGTGCCAGCAGTTACCCACAGGGGCTAGGCAATCAGCCCCAGCATTTT
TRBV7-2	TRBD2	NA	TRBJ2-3	CASSRLAGKTDTQYF	TGTGCCAGCAGCCGACTAGCGGGAAAAACAGATACGCAGTATTTT
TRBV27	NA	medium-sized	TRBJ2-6	CASTLDNSGANVLTF	TGTGCCAGCACCCTAGACAACTCTGGGGCCAACGTCCTGACTTTC
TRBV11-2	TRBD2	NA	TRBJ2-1	CASSLPRLAGGVGEQFF	TGTGCCAGCAGCCTCCCTAGGCTAGCGGGAGGGGTCGGTGAGCAGTTCTTC
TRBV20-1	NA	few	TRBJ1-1	CSALGLLNTEAFF	TGCAGTGCTTTGGGACTGTTGAACACTGAAGCTTTCTTT
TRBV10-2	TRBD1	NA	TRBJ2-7	CASSATGYYEQYF	TGCGCCAGCAGCGCGACAGGGTACTACGAGCAGTACTTC
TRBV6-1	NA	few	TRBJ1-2	CASSSRLGEGLGYTF	TGTGCCAGCAGCTCCCGACTTGGTGAGGGATTAGGCTACACCTTC
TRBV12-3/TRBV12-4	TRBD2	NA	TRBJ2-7	CASSFRAGGAWGEQYF	TGTGCCAGCAGTTTTCGGGCGGGGGGCGCTTGGGGCGAGCAGTACTTC
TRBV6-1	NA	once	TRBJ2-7	CASSPPSGTYEQYF	TGTGCCAGCAGCCCCCCGTCAGGGACCTACGAGCAGTACTTC
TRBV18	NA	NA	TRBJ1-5	CASSPQSNSNQPQHF	TGTGCCAGCTCACCACAATCGAATAGCAATCAGCCCCAGCATTTT
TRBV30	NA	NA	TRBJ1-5	CAWSVRGDSNQPQHF	TGTGCCTGGAGTGTACGAGGGGATAGCAATCAGCCCCAGCATTTT
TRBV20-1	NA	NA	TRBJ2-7	CSARGGGEQYF	TGCAGTGCCCGAGGGGGTGGCGAGCAGTACTTC
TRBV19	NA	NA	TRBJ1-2	CASSIVRGGYTF	TGTGCCAGTAGTATAGTACGGGGAGGCTACACCTTC
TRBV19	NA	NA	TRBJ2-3	CASSIAPGTTTDTQYF	TGTGCCAGTAGTATAGCACCCGGGACCACCACAGATACGCAGTATTTT
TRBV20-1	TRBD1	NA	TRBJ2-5	CSAGDRVQETQYF	TGCAGTGCTGGAGACAGGGTCCAAGAGACCCAGTACTTC
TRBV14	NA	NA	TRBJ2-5	CASSPGPGVRLETQYF	TGTGCCAGCAGCCCGGGCCCAGGGGTGCGGTTGGAGACCCAGTACTTC
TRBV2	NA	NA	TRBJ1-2	CASSDRQNRVGYTF	TGTGCCAGCAGTGACAGGCAGAATCGGGTTGGCTACACCTTC
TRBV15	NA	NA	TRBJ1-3	CATSRDPGNTIYF	TGTGCCACCAGCAGAGACCCTGGAAACACCATATATTTT
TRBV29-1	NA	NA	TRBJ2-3	CSVDPETAEGTDTQYF	TGCAGCGTTGACCCCGAGACAGCGGAGGGCACAGATACGCAGTATTTT
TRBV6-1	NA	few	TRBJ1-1	CASRETRGSEAFF	TGTGCCAGCAGGGAGACCCGGGGATCTGAAGCTTTCTTT
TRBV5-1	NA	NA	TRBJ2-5	CASSLSGHGEETQYF	TGCGCCAGCAGCTTGTCAGGGCACGGGGAAGAGACCCAGTACTTC
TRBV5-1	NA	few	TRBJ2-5	CASSFSWGETQYF	TGCGCCAGCAGCTTCTCCTGGGGAGAGACCCAGTACTTC
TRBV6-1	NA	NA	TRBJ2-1	CASRAEGGDYNEQFF	TGTGCCAGCAGGGCCGAGGGGGGGGACTACAATGAGCAGTTCTTC
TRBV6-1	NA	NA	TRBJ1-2	CASRRLGGGYTF	TGTGCCAGCAGGCGACTCGGCGGTGGCTACACCTTC
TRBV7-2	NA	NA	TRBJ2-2	CASSLDGGANTGELFF	TGTGCCAGCAGCCTTGACGGAGGGGCCAACACCGGGGAGCTGTTTTTT
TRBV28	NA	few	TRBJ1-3	CASTGPARDTIYF	TGTGCCAGCACAGGCCCCGCTAGAGACACCATATATTTT
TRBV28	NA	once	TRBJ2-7	CASSEGVAPYEQYF	TGTGCCAGCAGTGAAGGAGTCGCCCCCTACGAGCAGTACTTC
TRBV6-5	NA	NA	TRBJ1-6	CASSYFGGRSSYNSPLHF	TGTGCCAGCAGTTACTTTGGCGGCCGGAGCTCCTATAATTCACCCCTCCACTTT
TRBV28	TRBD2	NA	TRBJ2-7	CAIRAGVHEQYF	TGTGCCATCAGGGCGGGAGTACACGAGCAGTACTTC
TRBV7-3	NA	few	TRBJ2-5	CASSPGGRGGQETQYF	TGTGCCAGCAGCCCCGGAGGGCGAGGAGGGCAAGAGACCCAGTACTTC
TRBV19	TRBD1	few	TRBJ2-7	CASKTRQGNYHEQYF	TGTGCCAGTAAGACTCGACAGGGGAACTATCACGAGCAGTACTTC
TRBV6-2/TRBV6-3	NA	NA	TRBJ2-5	CASSPGLPKETQYF	TGTGCCAGCAGCCCCGGTCTCCCGAAGGAGACCCAGTACTTC
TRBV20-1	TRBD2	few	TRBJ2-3	CSARGGGSWADTQYF	TGCAGTGCTAGAGGTGGCGGGAGTTGGGCAGATACGCAGTATTTT